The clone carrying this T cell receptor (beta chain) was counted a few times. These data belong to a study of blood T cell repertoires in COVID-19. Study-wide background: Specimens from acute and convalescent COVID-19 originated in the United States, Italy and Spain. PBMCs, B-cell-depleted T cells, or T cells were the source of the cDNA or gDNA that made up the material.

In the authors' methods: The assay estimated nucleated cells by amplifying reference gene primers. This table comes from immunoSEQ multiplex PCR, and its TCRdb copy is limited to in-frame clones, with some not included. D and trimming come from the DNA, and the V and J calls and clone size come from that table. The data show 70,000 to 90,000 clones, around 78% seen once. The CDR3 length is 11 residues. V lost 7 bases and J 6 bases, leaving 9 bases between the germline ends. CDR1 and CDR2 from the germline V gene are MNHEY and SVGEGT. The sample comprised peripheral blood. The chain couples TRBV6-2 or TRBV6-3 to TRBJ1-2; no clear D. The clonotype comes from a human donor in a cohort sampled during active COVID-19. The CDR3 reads CASTPGDGYTF. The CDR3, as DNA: TGTGCCAGCACCCCCGGGGATGGCTACACCTTC.